Listed here are 24 T cell receptor beta chains from one sample, sequenced in a study of blood T cell repertoires in COVID-19. Some clones are missing from TCRdb's copy, which holds only in-frame ones; the method was immunoSEQ multiplex PCR. This table has roughly 53,000 clones, roughly 80% appearing once. Sequenced sample: peripheral blood. The source is a man aged 65 to 79 with active COVID-19.

This clone was detected ten times or more. CDR3 region: CASSLVGASYEQYF. The CDR3 DNA reads as TGTGCCAGCAGCTTGGTGGGGGCGAGCTACGAGCAGTACTTC. This sequence joins TRBV5-8 and TRBJ2-7; D is possibly TRBD1 (6 bases). Germline loops: CDR1 SGHTS, CDR2 YDEGEE. Trimming left V 0 bases short and J 3 bases short, with 10 bases between. There are 14 residues in the CDR3.

The chain combines TRBV6-5 with TRBJ1-5, with a tentative D call TRBD1 (6 bases). CDR3 length equals 14 residues. Trimming pared 6 bases from V and 2 bases from J, leaving 11 bases between. Germline loops: CDR1 MNHEY, CDR2 SVGAGI. DNA of the CDR3: TGTGCCAGCAGCACATACAGGGGCAATCAGCCCCAGCATTTT. Encoded protein: CASSTYRGNQPQHF.

This clone was found a few times. The J gene is TRBJ2-7, the V gene TRBV29-1, with 8 bases identical to TRBD1. Germline V gene lookup returns CDR1 SQVTM and CDR2 ANQGSEA. The junction had 10 bases not matched to a gene; V was cut back by 2 bases and J by 7 bases. This CDR3 spans 14 amino acids. CDR3 nucleotide sequence: TGCAGCGTTGAAATGGGGACAGGATCAAGTGAGCAGTACTTC. This gives the protein CSVEMGTGSSEQYF.

The V call is TRBV5-4, the J call TRBJ1-1, with TRBD1 matching 9 bases. The germline gives CDR1 SGHNT, CDR2 YYREEE (reference sequence). With V trimmed by 3 bases and J by 3 bases, 6 bases remained unmatched. This CDR3 contains 15 residues. In DNA form, the CDR3 reads TGTGCCAGCAGCTCCCGGGACAGGGTAGACACTGAAGCTTTCTTT. As protein: CASSSRDRVDTEAFF. The variable domain in full, completed from reference TRBV5-4 and TRBJ1-1, reads ETGVTQSPTHLIKTRGQQVTLRCSSQSGHNTVSWYQQALGQGPQFIFQYYREEENGRGNFPPRFSGLQFPNYSSELNVNALELDDSALYLCASSSRDRVDTEAFFGQGTRLTVV.

The chain uses TRBV18 and TRBJ2-2; 11 bases are a match to TRBD2. Germline V gene data show CDR1 as KGHSH and CDR2 as LQKENI. The J segment lost 1 base and the V segment lost 1 base, leaving 5 bases of the junction unmatched. The CDR3 is 18 amino acids. The CDR3 coding sequence is TGTGCCAGCTCACCACGGCTAGCGGGAGGCCTGAACACCGGGGAGCTGTTTTTT. Its translation: CASSPRLAGGLNTGELFF.

J is TRBJ1-2 and V is TRBV5-4; 7 nucleotides align to TRBD1. In germline, CDR1 is SGHNT, CDR2 YYREEE (reference sequence). V lost 2 bases and J lost 7; bases outside the gene matches: 11. This CDR3 has 15 residues. CDR3 in amino acids: CASSFMDRQYSGYTF. The CDR3 nucleotides read TGTGCCAGCAGCTTCATGGACAGGCAGTATTCTGGCTACACCTTC. Combining the CDR3 with reference TRBV5-4 and TRBJ1-2 gives the whole variable domain ETGVTQSPTHLIKTRGQQVTLRCSSQSGHNTVSWYQQALGQGPQFIFQYYREEENGRGNFPPRFSGLQFPNYSSELNVNALELDDSALYLCASSFMDRQYSGYTFGSGTRLTVV.

This chain uses TRBV7-6 with TRBJ2-1, with 12 bases matching TRBD2. Germline assignment: CDR1 SGHVS and CDR2 FNYEAQ. The V and J ends lost 4 bases and 10 bases, in that order; junction bases with no gene match: 11. There are 16 residues in the CDR3. DNA of the CDR3: TGTGCCAGCAGCTACACCGAGACTAGCGGGAGAAGGGAGCAGTTCTTC. It yields the protein CASSYTETSGRREQFF.

This rearrangement joins TRBV5-5 to TRBJ2-3, with TRBD2 matching 9 bases. The CDR3 runs 16 residues. V lost 0 bases, J lost 4 bases, and 6 bases stayed unmatched. Germline loops: CDR1 SGHKS, CDR2 YYEKEE (reference sequence). The DNA of the CDR3 is TGTGCCAGCAGCTTGGGGAGGCTAGCGGGACCAGATACGCAGTATTTT. It encodes CASSLGRLAGPDTQYF.

This clone showed up just a few times. V gene TRBV5-1 combines with J gene TRBJ2-7, with TRBD1 identical over 7 bases. This CDR3 is built from 14 residues. Germline values: CDR1 SGHRS, CDR2 YFSETQ. J gave up 1 base and V 4 bases, and 5 bases lay outside the gene matches. CDR3 sequence: CASSLTGDSYEQYF. CDR3 nucleotides: TGCGCCAGCAGCCTTACAGGGGATTCCTACGAGCAGTACTTC. The full variable domain, rest sourced from reference TRBV5-1 and TRBJ2-7, is KAGVTQTPRYLIKTRGQQVTLSCSPISGHRSVSWYQQTPGQGLQFLFEYFSETQRNKGNFPGRFSGRQFSNSRSEMNVSTLELGDSALYLCASSLTGDSYEQYFGPGTRLTVT.

This chain links TRBV11-2 with TRBJ2-7, with D uncertain. The CDR3 extends over 11 amino acids. Germline loops: CDR1 SGHAT, CDR2 FQNNGV. V lost 4 bases to trimming and J lost 6 bases, with 7 bases between them. The CDR3 loop is CASSSPVEQYF. Written as DNA, the CDR3 is TGTGCCAGCAGCTCCCCCGTCGAGCAGTACTTC.

The rearrangement joins TRBV2 to TRBJ2-2; possible D gene TRBD1, 6 bases. Germline CDR1 reads SNHLY; CDR2 reads FYNNEI. V lost 7 bases to trimming and J lost 0 bases, with 12 bases between them. The CDR3 spans 15 residues. CDR3 amino acids: CASNTGHANTGELFF. In DNA, the CDR3 is TGTGCCAGCAATACGGGACATGCGAACACCGGGGAGCTGTTTTTT.

This chain joins TRBV28 and TRBJ1-1; D uncertain. Trimming took off 6 bases at V and 6 bases at J, with 14 bases between the two ends. This CDR3 has 13 residues. Germline V CDR1 and CDR2: MDHEN, SYDVKM. Here the CDR3 reads CASSQVPRAEAFF. DNA of the CDR3: TGTGCCAGCAGCCAAGTTCCCCGGGCTGAAGCTTTCTTT.

This chain uses TRBV18 with TRBJ1-2; D perhaps matches TRBD1 (6 bases). V lost 6 bases to trimming and J lost 5 bases, with 16 bases between them. Germline assignment: CDR1 KGHSH and CDR2 LQKENI. There are 14 residues in the CDR3. For the CDR3, the DNA is TGTGCCAGCTCCGACCGGGACAAGTTATATGGCTACACCTTC. It yields the protein CASSDRDKLYGYTF.

This clone was counted between two and nine times. The chain combines TRBV5-1 with TRBJ1-5; TRBD1 aligns across 9 bases. This CDR3 has 15 residues. Trimming cost V 4 bases and J 6 bases; bases outside gene matches: 8. Germline CDR1 SGHRS, CDR2 YFSETQ. CDR3 sequence: CASSPGQGPSQPQHF. The CDR3, as DNA: TGCGCCAGCAGCCCCGGACAGGGGCCTAGTCAGCCCCAGCATTTT.

The chain employs TRBV5-5 and TRBJ1-1; tentative D call: TRBD1 (5 bases). This CDR3 comprises 14 residues. Germline-derived CDR1 and CDR2 are SGHKS and YYEKEE (reference sequence). Trimming took off 0 bases at V and 3 bases at J, with 9 bases between the two ends. This CDR3 is CASSLVGADTEAFF. In DNA, the CDR3 is TGTGCCAGCAGCTTGGTAGGGGCGGACACTGAAGCTTTCTTT.

This sequence joins TRBV2 and TRBJ2-7, with 7 bases lining up with TRBD2. Germline CDR1 is SNHLY and CDR2 is FYNNEI. The CDR3 sequence is 13 residues long. Trimming cost V 3 bases and J 4 bases; bases outside gene matches: 3. CDR3 in amino acids: CASSEISGYEQYF. CDR3 nucleotide sequence: TGTGCCAGCAGTGAGATTAGCGGGTACGAGCAGTACTTC. Supplemented by reference TRBV2 and TRBJ2-7, the full variable domain reads EPEVTQTPSHQVTQMGQEVILRCVPISNHLYFYWYRQILGQKVEFLVSFYNNEISEKSEIFDDQFSVERPDGSNFTLKIRSTKLEDSAMYFCASSEISGYEQYFGPGTRLTVT.

The genes are TRBV23-1 and TRBJ2-2; D is uncertain. Being an ORF, TRBV23-1 has a function that is uncertain. The V end lost 11 bases, the J end lost 4 bases, and 14 bases lay between the germline ends. The CDR3 is 13 amino acids. This CDR3 reads CAGPHPPTGELFF. The CDR3 bases are TGCGCCGGCCCACACCCCCCCACCGGGGAGCTGTTTTTT.

The chain uses TRBV7-9 and TRBJ2-3; the match to TRBD1 covers 7 bases. The CDR3 contains 15 residues. Looked up from germline, CDR1 is SEHNR and CDR2 is FQNEAQ (reference sequence). V gave up 4 bases and J gave up 5 bases; unmatched junction bases: 9. CDR3 bases: TGTGCCAGCAGCTCCCGACAGGGCGGACAAGATACGCAGTATTTT. Residues: CASSSRQGGQDTQYF.

This clone ranks as medium-sized. The rearrangement uses TRBV7-9 and TRBJ1-2; D may be TRBD1 (6 bases). Germline CDR1 is SEHNR and CDR2 is FQNEAQ (reference sequence). Trimming took off 5 bases at V and 4 bases at J, with 14 bases between the two ends. This CDR3 region has 14 residues. CDR3 in amino acids: CASSPPAQGYGYTF. For the CDR3, the DNA is TGTGCCAGCAGCCCGCCGGCACAGGGCTATGGCTACACCTTC.

J is TRBJ1-5 and V is TRBV11-2, with 8 bases identical to TRBD1. The ends lost 5 bases at V and 4 bases at J; junction bases unmatched: 4. This CDR3 spans 14 amino acids. Germline values: CDR1 SGHAT, CDR2 FQNNGV. This CDR3 is CASSPGTGNQPQHF. CDR3 nucleotides: TGTGCCAGCAGCCCGGGGACAGGAAATCAGCCCCAGCATTTT.

This rearrangement joins TRBV6-2 or TRBV6-3 to TRBJ1-5, with D tentatively TRBD1 (5 bases). Trimming stripped 2 bases from V and 6 bases from J, with 11 bases between. The CDR3 length is 14 residues. CDR1 MNHEY and CDR2 SVGEGT come from the germline V gene. The CDR3 region has the DNA TGTGCCAGCAGTTACGGGGCGCGGGGTCAGCCCCAGCATTTT. This codes for CASSYGARGQPQHF.

Note on this clone: Different DNA sequences within this sample yield the same CDR3. The gene calls are TRBV13 and TRBJ1-2; tentatively, D is TRBD1 (6 bases). The CDR3 covers 14 residues. Between the trimmed V and J ends, which lost 0 bases and 2 bases, there was a span of 7 bases. Germline loops: CDR1 PRHDT, CDR2 FYEKMQ (reference sequence). In DNA form, the CDR3 reads TGTGCCAGCAGCTTAGGAACAGGGAACTATGGCTACACCTTC. It translates to CASSLGTGNYGYTF.

J is TRBJ1-1 and V is TRBV19, with D maybe TRBD1 (5 bases). With 5 bases removed from V and 0 bases from J, the gap between germline ends came to 10 bases. The CDR3 runs to 14 residues. From germline, CDR1 is LNHDA and CDR2 SQIVND (reference sequence). The CDR3 protein is CASSAGRLNTEAFF. The CDR3 nucleotides are TGTGCCAGTAGTGCGGGACGGTTGAACACTGAAGCTTTCTTT.

V gene TRBV7-2 combines with J gene TRBJ2-3; D unresolved. Trimming left V 1 base short and J 4 bases short, with 12 bases between. The germline V gene has CDR1 SGHTA and CDR2 FQGNSA. This CDR3 is 15 amino acids long. The CDR3 region has the DNA TGTGCCAGCAGCTTAGGTGGTAAACCGGCAGATACGCAGTATTTT. Protein sequence: CASSLGGKPADTQYF.